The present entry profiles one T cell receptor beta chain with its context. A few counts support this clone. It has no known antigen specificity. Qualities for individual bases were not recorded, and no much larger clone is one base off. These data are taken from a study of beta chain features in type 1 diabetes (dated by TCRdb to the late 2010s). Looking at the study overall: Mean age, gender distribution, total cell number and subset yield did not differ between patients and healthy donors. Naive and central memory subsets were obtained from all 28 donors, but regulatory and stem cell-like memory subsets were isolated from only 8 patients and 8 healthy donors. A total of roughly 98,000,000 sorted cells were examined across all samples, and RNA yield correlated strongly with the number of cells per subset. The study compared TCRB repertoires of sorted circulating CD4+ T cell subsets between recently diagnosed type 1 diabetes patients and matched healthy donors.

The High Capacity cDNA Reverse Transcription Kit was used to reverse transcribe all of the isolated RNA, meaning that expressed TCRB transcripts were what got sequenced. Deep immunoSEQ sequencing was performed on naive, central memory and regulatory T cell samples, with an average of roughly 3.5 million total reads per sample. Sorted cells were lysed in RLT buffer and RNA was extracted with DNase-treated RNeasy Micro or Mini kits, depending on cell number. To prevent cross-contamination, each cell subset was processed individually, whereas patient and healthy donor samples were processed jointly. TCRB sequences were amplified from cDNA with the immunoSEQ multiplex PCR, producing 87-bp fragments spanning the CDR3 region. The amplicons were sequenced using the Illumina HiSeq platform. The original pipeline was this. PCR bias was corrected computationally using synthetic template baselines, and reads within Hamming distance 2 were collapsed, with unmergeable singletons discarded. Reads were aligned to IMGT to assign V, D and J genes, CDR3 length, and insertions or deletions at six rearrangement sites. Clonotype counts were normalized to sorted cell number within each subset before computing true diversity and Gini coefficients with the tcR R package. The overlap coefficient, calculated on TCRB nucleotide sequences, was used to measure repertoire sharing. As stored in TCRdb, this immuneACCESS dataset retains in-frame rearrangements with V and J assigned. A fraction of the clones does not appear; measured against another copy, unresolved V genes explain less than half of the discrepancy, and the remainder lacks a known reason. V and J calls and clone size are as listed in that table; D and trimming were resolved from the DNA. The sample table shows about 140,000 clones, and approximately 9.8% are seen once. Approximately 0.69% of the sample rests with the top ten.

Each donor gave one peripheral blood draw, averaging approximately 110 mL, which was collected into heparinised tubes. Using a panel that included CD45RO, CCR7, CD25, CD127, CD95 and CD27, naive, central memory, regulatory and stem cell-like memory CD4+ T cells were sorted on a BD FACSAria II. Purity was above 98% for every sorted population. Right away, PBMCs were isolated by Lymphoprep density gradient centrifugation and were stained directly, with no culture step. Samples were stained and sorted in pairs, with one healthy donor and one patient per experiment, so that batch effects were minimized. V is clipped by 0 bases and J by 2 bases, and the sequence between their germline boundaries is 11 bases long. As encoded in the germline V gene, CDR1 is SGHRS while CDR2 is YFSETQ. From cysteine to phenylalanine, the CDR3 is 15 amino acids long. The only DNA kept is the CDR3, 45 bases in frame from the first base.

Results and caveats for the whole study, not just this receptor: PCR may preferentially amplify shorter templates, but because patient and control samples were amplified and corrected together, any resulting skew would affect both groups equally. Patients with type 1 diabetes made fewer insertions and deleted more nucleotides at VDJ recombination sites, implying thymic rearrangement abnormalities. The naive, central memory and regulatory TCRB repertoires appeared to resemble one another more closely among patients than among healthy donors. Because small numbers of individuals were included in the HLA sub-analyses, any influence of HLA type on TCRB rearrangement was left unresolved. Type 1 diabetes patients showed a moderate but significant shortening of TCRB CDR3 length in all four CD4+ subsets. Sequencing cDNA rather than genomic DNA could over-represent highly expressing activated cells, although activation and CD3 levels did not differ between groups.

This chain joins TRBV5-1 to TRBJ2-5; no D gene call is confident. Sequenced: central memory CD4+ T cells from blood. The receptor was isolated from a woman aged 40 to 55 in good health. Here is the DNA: TGCGCCAGCAGCTTGGATGTTGGGCCTCAAGAGACCCAGTACTTC. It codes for CASSLDVGPQETQYF.